A single sample is the source of the 9 T cell receptor beta chains below, sequenced in a study of cytomegalovirus exposure and HLA in healthy donors listed by TCRdb under 2017. The library relied on the immunoSEQ multiplex PCR assay. The immuneACCESS repertoire file appears here via TCRdb, limited to in-frame rearrangements. These files lack a portion of the clones; in checked studies, under half of the deficit traces to unresolved V genes, and the cause of the others is not known. Here the sample has some 60,000 clones; roughly 96% occur a single time. The ten largest clonotypes hold about 0.96% of the sample. The material sequenced was PBMCs. Receptors originate from a man aged 18 to 30 in good health and CMV-seronegative.

V and J are TRBV27 and TRBJ1-1, with 10 nucleotides matching TRBD1. Germline CDR1 reads MNHEY; CDR2 reads SMNVEV (reference sequence). The CDR3 loop spans 13 amino acids. After removal of 7 bases from V and 7 bases from J, the junction contained 6 bases not matched to a gene. CDR3 region: CASKDRGIGEAFF. The CDR3 bases are TGTGCCAGCAAGGACAGGGGGATCGGTGAAGCTTTCTTT.

The rearrangement links TRBV6-1 to TRBJ1-2; D not certain. The length of the CDR3 is 13 residues. V gave up 2 bases and J gave up 4 bases, with 8 bases separating them. Germline CDR1 and CDR2: MNHNS and SASEGT. The CDR3 protein is CASSERPGYGYTF. The DNA for the CDR3 is TGTGCCAGCAGTGAACGGCCGGGCTATGGCTACACCTTC.

The rearrangement links TRBV10-2 to TRBJ2-5; D is ambiguous. Germline CDR1 reads WSHSY; CDR2 reads SAAADI. V lost 10 bases to trimming and J lost 0 bases, with 9 bases between them. CDR3 length: 12 residues. CDR3 sequence reads: CATSSYQETQYF. For the CDR3, the DNA is TGCGCCACATCCAGTTACCAAGAGACCCAGTACTTC.

CDR3 sequence reads: CASSATGPSYNEQFF. DNA of the CDR3: TGTGCCAGCTCCGCGACAGGTCCCTCGTACAATGAGCAGTTCTTC. The V gene is TRBV18, the J gene TRBJ2-1; D possibly corresponds to TRBD1 (6 bases). V lost 6 bases, J lost 4 bases, and 16 bases lay in between. Per germline, CDR1 KGHSH and CDR2 LQKENI. The CDR3 has 15 amino acids.

This clone is a singleton in its sample. The CDR3 nucleotides are TGTGCCACCAGCAGAGCACAGGGGGCGAGAGAGCAGTACTTC. Translated: CATSRAQGAREQYF. The V gene is TRBV15, the J gene TRBJ2-7, with 9 positions matching TRBD1. The CDR3 is 14 amino acids. Germline V CDR1 and CDR2: LNHNV, YYDKDF (reference sequence). The V and J ends lost 1 base and 7 bases, in that order; junction bases with no gene match: 5.

The chain has TRBV7-9 and TRBJ2-3, with D possibly being TRBD1 (5 bases). The length of the CDR3 is 13 residues. V lost 5 bases and J lost 6, with 12 bases in between. CDR1 and CDR2 (germline): SEHNR, FQNEAQ (reference sequence). CDR3 DNA sequence: TGTGCCAGCAGCGAGAACAGGCCGGATACGCAGTATTTT. This translates into CASSENRPDTQYF.

The genes are TRBV7-2 and TRBJ2-3; 11 bases align to TRBD2. Germline V lookup: CDR1 SGHTA, CDR2 FQGNSA. The V and J ends lost 4 bases and 5 bases, in that order; junction bases with no gene match: 5. CDR3 length: 15 amino acids. CDR3: CASSSLAGVQDTQYF. The DNA of the CDR3 is TGTGCCAGCAGCTCACTAGCGGGAGTTCAAGATACGCAGTATTTT.

The chain is built from TRBV18 and TRBJ2-1, with 11 bases fitting TRBD1. The CDR3 runs 15 residues. With 3 bases clipped from V and 3 bases from J, the junction kept 1 base outside the gene matches. From germline, CDR1 is KGHSH and CDR2 LQKENI. In nucleotides, the CDR3 is TGTGCCAGCTCACCTGGGACAGGGGGCTACAATGAGCAGTTCTTC. It is translated as CASSPGTGGYNEQFF.

The chain combines TRBV15 with TRBJ2-2; no definite D call. V was pared by 2 bases and J by 5 bases, with 3 bases between. The CDR3 runs to 12 residues. Germline assignment: CDR1 LNHNV and CDR2 YYDKDF (reference sequence). CDR3 protein: CATSRQTGELFF. CDR3 nucleotide sequence: TGTGCCACCAGCAGACAGACCGGGGAGCTGTTTTTT.